This TCR beta chain was profiled in a study of regulatory T cells in long-lasting Graves disease. Study results and limitations: Persistent disease preferred TRBV28, TRBJ1-2 and TRBJ2-5; new disease, TRBV20-1 and TRBJ2-1.

The V segment lost 4 bases and the J segment 1 base; nucleotides outside the gene matches: 7. CDR1 is LNHDA, CDR2 SQIVND, per germline (reference sequence). There are 17 residues in the CDR3. Stated time point: newly diagnosed GD, antithyroid drugs for less than 3 months. PBMC-extracted RNA yielded the TCR library. Construction of the TCR beta libraries employed iRepertoire HTBI primers in conjunction with Arm-PCR of CDR3 regions. Each CDR3 protein is one row after TCRdb ran MiXCR on the multiplex PCR reads. The sample holds about 210,000 distinct CDR3 sequences, around 19% seen once. The table lists this clonotype with many counts. Its target is not known. These records were also assigned to another study, of T cells in Graves' hyperthyroidism and ophthalmopathy.

The chain has TRBV19 and TRBJ2-3; 11 bases are a match to TRBD2. Sequences were derived from peripheral blood mononuclear cells (PBMCs), sampled at new diagnosis, from a patient treated with antithyroid drugs. The source of this sequence is a woman aged 25-40 years with Graves disease. Written as DNA, the CDR3 is TGTGCCAGTAGTACCTTACGACTAGCGGGGTGCACAGATACGCAGTATTTT. It specifies CASSTLRLAGCTDTQYF.